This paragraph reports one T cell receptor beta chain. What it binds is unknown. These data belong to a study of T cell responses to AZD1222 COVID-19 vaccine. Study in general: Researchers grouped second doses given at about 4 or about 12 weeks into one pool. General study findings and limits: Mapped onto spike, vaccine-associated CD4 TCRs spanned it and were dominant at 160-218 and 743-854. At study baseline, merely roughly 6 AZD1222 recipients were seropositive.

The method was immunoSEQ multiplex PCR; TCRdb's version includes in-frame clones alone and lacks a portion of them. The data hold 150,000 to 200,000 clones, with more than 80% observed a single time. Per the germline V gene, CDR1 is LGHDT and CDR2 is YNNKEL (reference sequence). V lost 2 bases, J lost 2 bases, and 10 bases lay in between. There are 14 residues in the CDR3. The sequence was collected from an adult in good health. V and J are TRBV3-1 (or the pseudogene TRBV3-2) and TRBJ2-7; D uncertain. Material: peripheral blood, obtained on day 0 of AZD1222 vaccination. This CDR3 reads CASSQLGRTYEQYF. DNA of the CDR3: TGTGCCAGCAGCCAACTGGGCAGGACCTACGAGCAGTACTTC.